These 21 T cell receptor beta chains were all obtained from the same sample, sequenced in a study of T cell clonotyping in hematopoietic cell transplantation. TCRdb keeps only in-frame clones here, not all; method: immunoSEQ multiplex PCR. The sample holds fewer than 6,000 clones; around 80% are singletons and the top ten take under 30%. The sample consisted of PBMCs, taken 100 days after allogeneic stem cell transplant. The receptor set was obtained from a male patient in his forties or fifties who had an allogeneic stem cell transplant from an unrelated donor, so the T cells may come from the graft donor. Some clones in this sample may be carry-over from other donors' samples.

This chain connects TRBV30 to TRBJ2-7; no firm D call. In germline, CDR1 is GTSNPN, CDR2 SVGIG (reference sequence). This CDR3 is 13 amino acids long. V was clipped by 3 bases and J by 1 base, with 10 bases between them. DNA of the CDR3: TGTGCCTGGAGGCCAGCGCAGTCCTACGAGCAGTACTTC. Its protein product is CAWRPAQSYEQYF.

This chain uses TRBV19 with TRBJ2-4; TRBD1 matches 12 bases. CDR3 length: 12 residues. Germline loops: CDR1 LNHDA, CDR2 SQIVND (reference sequence). V lost 10 bases to trimming and J lost 9 bases; unmatched junction nucleotides: 4. Here the CDR3 reads CATGTGGGIQYF. Written as DNA, the CDR3 is TGTGCCACCGGGACAGGGGGCGGCATTCAGTACTTC.

This clone was recorded only once. This sequence joins TRBV14 and TRBJ2-6; unclear D gene. The CDR3 is 13 residues long. Between the trimmed V and J ends, which lost 4 bases and 4 bases, there was a span of 5 bases. Germline CDR1 is SGHDN and CDR2 is FVKESK. CDR3 DNA sequence: TGTGCCAGCAGCCGGGCCGGGGCCAACGTCCTGACTTTC. Its protein product is CASSRAGANVLTF.

This chain joins TRBV30 and TRBJ1-2; 8 nucleotides agree with TRBD1. The CDR3 is made up of 13 amino acids. The trim removed 4 bases at V and 6 bases at J, leaving 7 bases unmatched. Germline V lookup: CDR1 GTSNPN, CDR2 SVGIG (reference sequence). The CDR3: CAWNRGTGDGYTF. The CDR3 DNA reads TGTGCCTGGAACCGTGGGACAGGCGATGGCTACACCTTC.

The genes are TRBV28 and TRBJ1-4; TRBD1 is a possible D gene (5 bases). The CDR3 consists of 16 residues. V gave up 4 bases and J gave up 7 bases, with 19 bases separating them. Per the germline V gene, CDR1 is MDHEN and CDR2 is SYDVKM. This chain's CDR3 is CASSSGTWRGSEKLFF. As DNA, the CDR3 is TGTGCCAGCAGTTCCGGGACTTGGAGAGGTAGTGAAAAACTGTTTTTT.

The V and J genes are TRBV29-1 and TRBJ1-1; possibly TRBD1 for D (5 bases). Per germline, CDR1 SQVTM and CDR2 ANQGSEA. The CDR3 loop spans 13 amino acids. V lost 6 bases and J 0 bases, leaving 11 bases between the germline ends. The CDR3 DNA reads TGCAGCGTCAAGACAGATATGAACACTGAAGCTTTCTTT. Amino acids: CSVKTDMNTEAFF.

The rearrangement links TRBV27 to TRBJ2-7; 9 positions match TRBD2. CDR3 length: 14 residues. Trimming took 6 bases from V and 6 from J; bases not matched to a gene: 9. CDR1 MNHEY and CDR2 SMNVEV come from the germline V gene (reference sequence). In DNA form, the CDR3 reads TGTGCCAGCAGACCTCTAGCGGGAAGTGGCGAGCAGTACTTC. Encoded protein: CASRPLAGSGEQYF.

The rearrangement uses TRBV1 and TRBJ2-5; TRBD1 is the table's D call and was not checked against the DNA. TRBV1 is shown as a pseudogene. The CDR3 contains 18 residues. The DNA of the CDR3 is TGCACCAGCAGCCAAATCCCGACACAGGGGGCTTACCAAGAGACCCAGTACTTC. It encodes CTSSQIPTQGAYQETQYF.

The genes are TRBV11-3 and TRBJ1-2, with no clear D. Per germline, CDR1 SGHNT and CDR2 YENEEA. This CDR3 is 12 amino acids long. The V gene lost 0 bases and the J gene lost 4 bases, with 3 bases spanning the gap. The CDR3 bases are TGTGCCAGCAGCTTAGACGGCTATGGCTACACCTTC. This codes for CASSLDGYGYTF.

The V gene is TRBV29-1, the J gene TRBJ1-2, with TRBD1 identical over 8 bases. With 6 bases clipped from V and 4 bases from J, the junction kept 7 bases outside the gene matches. The CDR3 has 13 residues. From germline, CDR1 is SQVTM and CDR2 ANQGSEA. The CDR3 protein is CSVFSGTGYGYTF. CDR3 coding DNA: TGCAGCGTATTTAGTGGGACAGGCTATGGCTACACCTTC.

V is TRBV27 and J is TRBJ1-6, with a tentative D call TRBD1 (6 bases). The CDR3 consists of 16 residues. The germline gives CDR1 MNHEY, CDR2 SMNVEV (reference sequence). Trimming took off 5 bases at V and 9 bases at J, with 20 bases between the two ends. CDR3 sequence: CASSPLVHRGGSPLHF. Here the CDR3 DNA reads TGTGCCAGCAGTCCACTTGTACACCGAGGGGGTTCACCCCTCCACTTT.

The V call is TRBV7-2, the J call TRBJ1-1, with unresolved D. Per germline, CDR1 SGHTA and CDR2 FQGNSA. Trimming shortened V by 5 bases and J by 4 bases, and 5 bases separated the two germline ends. This CDR3 contains 11 residues. CDR3: CASSTSTEAFF. CDR3 DNA sequence: TGTGCCAGCAGCACTTCCACTGAAGCTTTCTTT.

This chain uses TRBV25-1 with TRBJ1-2; 7 bases match TRBD1. After removal of 0 bases from V and 5 bases from J, the junction contained 9 bases not matched to a gene. Germline V gene data show CDR1 as MGHDK and CDR2 as SYGVNS. The CDR3 loop spans 16 amino acids. This chain's CDR3 is CASSEYRGQVHYGYTF. The DNA of the CDR3 is TGTGCCAGCAGTGAATACCGCGGACAGGTTCATTATGGCTACACCTTC.

This chain links TRBV30 with TRBJ1-2, with D perhaps TRBD1 (5 bases). The CDR3 sequence is 13 residues long. The germline gives CDR1 GTSNPN, CDR2 SVGIG (reference sequence). CDR3 amino acids: CAGRRTTNYGYTF. The CDR3, as DNA: TGTGCGGGCCGTCGGACAACTAACTATGGCTACACCTTC.

V usage is TRBV29-1 and J usage is TRBJ1-1; the D is unclear. This CDR3 region has 12 residues. Per germline, CDR1 SQVTM and CDR2 ANQGSEA. V dropped 5 bases and J dropped 4 bases, with 11 bases sitting between them. CDR3 DNA: TGCAGCGTTAGGTGGGCAGGCACTGAAGCTTTCTTT. Amino acids: CSVRWAGTEAFF.

The chain is built from TRBV25-1 and TRBJ1-2, with D hard to call. CDR1 and CDR2 from the germline V gene are MGHDK and SYGVNS. The CDR3 is made up of 18 amino acids. Trimming cost V 1 base and J 5 bases, with 23 bases left between them. The CDR3 DNA is TGTGCCAGCAGTGAATTCGGAGGATTTCTAGGGTCCCTTTATGGCTACACCTTC. As protein: CASSEFGGFLGSLYGYTF.

V and J are TRBV7-6 and TRBJ2-2; D not certain. With 3 bases removed from V and 7 bases from J, the gap between germline ends came to 9 bases. Germline V gene lookup returns CDR1 SGHVS and CDR2 FNYEAQ. The CDR3 has 13 residues. The CDR3 loop is CASSFRPGGELFF. CDR3 nucleotides: TGTGCCAGCAGCTTTCGTCCGGGCGGGGAGCTGTTTTTT. The full variable domain, with the rest looked up from reference TRBV7-6 and TRBJ2-2, is GAGVSQSPRYKVTKRGQDVALRCDPISGHVSLYWYRQALGQGPEFLTYFNYEAQQDKSGLPNDRFSAERPEGSISTLTIQRTEQRDSAMYRCASSFRPGGELFFGEGSRLTVL.

V gene TRBV4-3 combines with J gene TRBJ2-1, with D perhaps matching TRBD2 (7 bases). This CDR3 region has 16 residues. V was cut by 1 base and J by 7 bases, with 17 bases left in between. Germline-derived CDR1 and CDR2 are LGHNA and YSLEER. CDR3 nucleotide sequence: TGCGCCAGCAGCCAAGTAGGGGGGAGGGCCAGTAATGAGCAGTTCTTC. Protein: CASSQVGGRASNEQFF.

In this sample, this clone turned up a few times. This rearrangement joins TRBV6-5 to TRBJ1-2, with unresolved D. Germline V gives CDR1 MNHEY, CDR2 SVGAGI. The CDR3 is 14 residues long. V was clipped by 0 bases and J by 0 bases, with 5 bases between them. The chain's CDR3 is CASSYSPSNYGYTF. For the CDR3, the DNA is TGTGCCAGCAGTTACTCGCCATCTAACTATGGCTACACCTTC.

CDR3 coding DNA: TGTGCCTGGAGTGAGACCTCGGATACGCAGTATTTT. Residues: CAWSETSDTQYF. The chain is built from TRBV30 and TRBJ2-3, with D unclear. Germline V gene data show CDR1 as GTSNPN and CDR2 as SVGIG (reference sequence). This CDR3 spans 12 amino acids. V lost 1 base to trimming and J lost 6 bases, with 8 bases between them. The complete variable domain, with remaining parts taken from reference TRBV30 and TRBJ2-3, reads SQTIHQWPATLVQPVGSPLSLECTVEGTSNPNLYWYRQAAGRGLQLLFYSVGIGQISSEVPQNLSASRPQDRQFILSSKKLLLSDSGFYLCAWSETSDTQYFGPGTRLTVL.

The chain couples TRBV2 to TRBJ2-7; D could derive from TRBD1 or TRBD2 (7 bases each). The germline V gene has CDR1 SNHLY and CDR2 FYNNEI. The CDR3 totals 16 residues. V was cut by 7 bases and J by 6 bases, with 25 bases left in between. The CDR3 DNA reads as TGTGCCAGCATTCCGACAGGGAGGGCTTCTACGGCCGAGCAGTACTTC. Residues: CASIPTGRASTAEQYF. The whole variable domain, filled in from reference TRBV2 and TRBJ2-7, reads EPEVTQTPSHQVTQMGQEVILRCVPISNHLYFYWYRQILGQKVEFLVSFYNNEISEKSEIFDDQFSVERPDGSNFTLKIRSTKLEDSAMYFCASIPTGRASTAEQYFGPGTRLTVT.